This T cell receptor (beta chain) was documented in a study of T cell responses to AZD1222 COVID-19 vaccine. Findings and limits, study-wide: Two AZD1222 administrations were followed by greater Spike-specific TCR breadth and depth.

The method was immunoSEQ multiplex PCR; TCRdb's version includes in-frame clones alone and lacks a portion of them. Of around 61,000 clones listed, approximately 85% are singletons. Comment on this clone: The antigen is not known.

Germline CDR1 MNHEY, CDR2 SVGAGI. V lost 8 bases and J lost 0, with 5 bases in between. The CDR3 extends over 12 amino acids. The genes are TRBV6-5 and TRBJ1-3; D is unresolved. The sample consisted of peripheral blood, taken on day 0 of AZD1222 vaccination. This receptor was identified in an adult in good health. DNA for the CDR3: TGTGCCAGCTCGATCTCTGGAAACACCATATATTTT. Translation: CASSISGNTIYF.